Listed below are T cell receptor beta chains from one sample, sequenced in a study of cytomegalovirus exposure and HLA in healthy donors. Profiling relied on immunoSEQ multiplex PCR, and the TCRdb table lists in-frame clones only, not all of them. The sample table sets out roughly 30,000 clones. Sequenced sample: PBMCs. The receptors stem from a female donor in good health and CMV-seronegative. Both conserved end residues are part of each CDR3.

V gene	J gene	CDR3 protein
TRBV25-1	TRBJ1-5	CASPPHPSSNQPQHF
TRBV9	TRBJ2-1	CASSKFSGGNEQFF
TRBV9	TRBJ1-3	CASSVQGATGNTIYF
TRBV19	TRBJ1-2	CASSQQDSYGYTF
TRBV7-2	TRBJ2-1	CASSPRTGGGNEQFF
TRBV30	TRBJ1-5	CAWSVPGKGDQPQHF
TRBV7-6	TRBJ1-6	CASSSTGARSPLHF
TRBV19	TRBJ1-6	CASSSGTGVYNSPLHF
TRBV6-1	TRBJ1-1	CASRGQGGTEAFF
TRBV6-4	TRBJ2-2	CASRGQGDTGELFF
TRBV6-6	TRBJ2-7	CASRKGVKQYF
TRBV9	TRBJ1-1	CASSPRTANTEAFF
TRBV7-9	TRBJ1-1	CASSTRTGQEVNTEAFF
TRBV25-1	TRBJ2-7	CASDPSGQVHEQYF
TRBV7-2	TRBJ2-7	CASSSNRQGPRSYEQYF
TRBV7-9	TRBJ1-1	CASSDGQFANTEAFF
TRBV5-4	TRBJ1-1	CASSLGTELVRGTEAFF
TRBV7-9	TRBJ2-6	CASSSPGQEYSGANVLTF
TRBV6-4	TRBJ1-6	CASSVGGAGNSPLHF
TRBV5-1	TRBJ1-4	CASSSALRKPNEKLFF
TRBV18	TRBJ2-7	CASSPENRVAYEQYF
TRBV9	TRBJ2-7	CASSVASGVPFEQYF
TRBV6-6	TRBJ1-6	CASSWTGLPDSPLHF
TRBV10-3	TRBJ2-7	CAISESWGGKFYEQYF
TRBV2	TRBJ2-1	CASDPEREQFF
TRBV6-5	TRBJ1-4	CASRALDGKLFF
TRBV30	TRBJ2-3	CAWKRQGRGTDTQYF
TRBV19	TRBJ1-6	CASSSTGRPLHF
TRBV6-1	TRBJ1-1	CASKRQAMTNTEAFF
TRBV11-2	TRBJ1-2	CASSLDGGTGVYDYTF
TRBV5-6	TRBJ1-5	CASSLGDNQPQHF
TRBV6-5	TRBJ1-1	CASSPRGRGTEAFF
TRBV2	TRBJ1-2	CASRPRTGYGYTF
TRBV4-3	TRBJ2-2	CASSPYLSGELFF
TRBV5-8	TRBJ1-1	CASSLGRWNTEAFF
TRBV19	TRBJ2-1	CASSQLAGGRNEQFF
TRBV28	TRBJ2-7	CASRLRSELAGRTYEQYF
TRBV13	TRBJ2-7	CASSLLSGRYEQYF
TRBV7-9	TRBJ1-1	CASSLTIGTGDTEAFF
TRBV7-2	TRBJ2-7	CASSADNYEQYF
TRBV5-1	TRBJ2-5	CASSLGNGIPPETQYF
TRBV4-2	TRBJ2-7	CASSPGSLDTSYEQYF
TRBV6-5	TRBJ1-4	CASSYRTANEKLFF
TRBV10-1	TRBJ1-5	CHPTYRSGPQHF
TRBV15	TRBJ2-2	CATSRANRDRGRGELFF
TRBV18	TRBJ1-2	CASSPDRSYGYTF
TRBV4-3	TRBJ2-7	CASSQDRGTGGYEQYF
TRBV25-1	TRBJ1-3	CASSGVRLPSGNTIYF
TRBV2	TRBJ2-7	CASSVGRGPTYEQYF
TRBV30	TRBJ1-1	CAWLAGTGVLNTEAFF
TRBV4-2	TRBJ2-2	CASSPGTSLPGELFF
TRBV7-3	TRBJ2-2	CASSYDFYTGELFF
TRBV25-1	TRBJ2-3	CASSDDLRGALVTDTQYF
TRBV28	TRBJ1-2	CASSRPGQGRNGYTF